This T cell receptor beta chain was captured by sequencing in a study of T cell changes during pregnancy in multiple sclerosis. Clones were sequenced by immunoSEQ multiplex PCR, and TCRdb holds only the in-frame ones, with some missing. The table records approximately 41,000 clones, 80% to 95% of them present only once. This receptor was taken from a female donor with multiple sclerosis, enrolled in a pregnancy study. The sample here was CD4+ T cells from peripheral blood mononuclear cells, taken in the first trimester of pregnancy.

The CDR3 sequence: CASSFSGTGELFF. The CDR3 DNA reads as TGTGCCAGCAGCTTTAGCGGGACCGGGGAGCTGTTTTTT. This sequence joins TRBV5-5 and TRBJ2-2; 7 bases are a match to TRBD2. This CDR3 contains 13 residues. The junction had 0 bases not matched to a gene; V was cut back by 2 bases and J by 5 bases. In germline, CDR1 is SGHKS, CDR2 YYEKEE (reference sequence).